This paragraph covers one T cell receptor beta chain sequence. Antigen: not known. This record belongs to a study of T cell repertoires in cytomegalovirus infection. Study-level points and caveats: HLA-C-restricted CMV clonotypes gave the most frequent clonotype in two of eight donors.

The CDR3 covers 16 residues. The germline V gene has CDR1 MNHEY and CDR2 SVGEGT. With 6 bases removed from V and 1 base from J, the gap between germline ends came to 16 bases. MiXCR was run by TCRdb on the reads, yielding one entry per CDR3 protein. Here the sample spans about 51,000 distinct CDR3 sequences, 20% to 25% being singletons. The material sequenced was CD8+ T cells from cultured PBMCs, taken from culture after CMV antigen stimulation. This receptor was obtained from a human donor in good health (CMV status not recorded). Some clones in this sample may be carry-over from other donors' samples. This sequence joins TRBV6-2 or TRBV6-3 and TRBJ2-1; perhaps TRBD2 as D (5 bases). CDR3 DNA sequence: TGTGCCAGCAGCCGGACTTTCCGAGAATCCTACAATGAGCAGTTCTTC. It encodes CASSRTFRESYNEQFF.